The 30 T cell receptor beta chains given below trace back to one sample, sequenced in a study of Ad26.COV2.S vaccination and SARS-CoV-2 variants. Produced via immunoSEQ multiplex PCR; TCRdb's table is partial and in-frame only. This table holds 350,000 to 500,000 clones, roughly 89% found once. Noted treatment: some 20 received Ad26.COV2.S at low or high dose, single or two shots; five or six received placebo; per-sample allocation not given. Day 63 after the first injection of vaccine or placebo was the sampling time. Sequences were derived from peripheral blood, sampled in a trial of Ad26.COV2.S vaccine versus placebo. These receptors were collected from a person aged 18-65 years who received the Ad26.COV2.S COVID-19 vaccine or a placebo.

In the case of this clone: Within the sample, other DNA sequences also encode this same CDR3. The V and J genes are TRBV9 and TRBJ1-1; D ambiguous. Germline V CDR1 and CDR2: SGDLS, YYNGEE. Trimming took off 0 bases at V and 1 base at J, with 7 bases between the two ends. The CDR3 is made up of 14 amino acids. CDR3 bases: TGTGCCAGCAGCGTAGGAGGTCAGAACACTGAAGCTTTCTTT. As protein: CASSVGGQNTEAFF.

The chain carries TRBV2 and TRBJ1-2; 10 bases match TRBD1. The J segment lost 5 bases and the V segment lost 4 bases, leaving 10 bases of the junction unmatched. Germline values: CDR1 SNHLY, CDR2 FYNNEI. This CDR3 region has 16 residues. For the CDR3, the DNA is TGTGCCAGCAGTGTTGTGGGACAGGGGAAAGATTATGGCTACACCTTC. Protein: CASSVVGQGKDYGYTF.

Turning to this clone: Other nucleotide sequences in the sample specify the same CDR3. J is TRBJ1-2 and V is TRBV7-9; TRBD1 matches at 8 bases. Germline trimming cut 1 base from V and 8 bases from J; bases unmatched to any gene: 3. The CDR3 is 13 amino acids. Germline assignment: CDR1 SEHNR and CDR2 FQNEAQ (reference sequence). The CDR3 DNA sequence: TGTGCCAGCAGCTTAGGACAGGGGTCGGGCTACACCTTC. Protein: CASSLGQGSGYTF.

This chain connects TRBV19 to TRBJ2-3; TRBD1 might be the D (6 bases). Germline loops: CDR1 LNHDA, CDR2 SQIVND (reference sequence). The CDR3 consists of 14 residues. Trimming took 5 bases from V and 4 from J, leaving 13 bases between them. The CDR3 region has the DNA TGTGCCAGTAGTCCTCAGGGGTTGCCAGATACGCAGTATTTT. It translates to CASSPQGLPDTQYF.

A single count supports this clone. The chain couples TRBV7-2 to TRBJ2-3, with D unclear. Trimming took 1 base from V and 7 from J, leaving 0 bases between them. This CDR3 is 10 amino acids long. CDR1 SGHTA and CDR2 FQGNSA come from the germline V gene. The CDR3 DNA follows: TGTGCCAGCAGCTTAGATACGCAGTATTTT. Its translation is CASSLDTQYF.

This chain's CDR3 is CATQKYSNQPQHF. The CDR3 region has the DNA TGTGCCACCCAGAAGTATAGCAATCAGCCCCAGCATTTT. V usage is TRBV24-1 and J usage is TRBJ1-5; no clear D gene. The ends were cut back, 9 bases at V and 0 bases at J, with 8 bases in the middle. CDR1 is KGHDR and CDR2 is SFDVKD in the germline V gene. CDR3 length: 13 amino acids.

The V call is TRBV7-9, the J call TRBJ2-1; D gene uncertain. Germline lookup yields CDR1 SEHNR and CDR2 FQNEAQ (reference sequence). CDR3 length equals 14 residues. V lost 11 bases and J 2 bases, leaving 16 bases between the germline ends. The CDR3 loop reads CAGEKKGPYNEQFF. CDR3 nucleotides: TGTGCCGGGGAAAAGAAGGGCCCCTACAATGAGCAGTTCTTC.

V usage is TRBV6-5 and J usage is TRBJ2-2, with a possible D match to TRBD2 (5 bases). V lost 7 bases and J 3 bases, leaving 9 bases between the germline ends. The CDR3 totals 13 residues. Per the germline V gene, CDR1 is MNHEY and CDR2 is SVGAGI. CDR3 residues: CASISRDTGELFF. CDR3 nucleotide sequence: TGTGCCAGCATATCGCGGGACACCGGGGAGCTGTTTTTT.

The chain carries TRBV29-1 and TRBJ2-1; D may correspond to TRBD1 or TRBD2 (5 bases each). This CDR3 comprises 16 residues. V lost 4 bases and J 7 bases, leaving 23 bases between the germline ends. Germline CDR1 and CDR2: SQVTM and ANQGSEA. The CDR3 protein is CSVASRLQGVGNEQFF. The CDR3 DNA follows: TGCAGCGTTGCTTCTCGGTTGCAGGGAGTGGGAAATGAGCAGTTCTTC.

The chain employs TRBV15 and TRBJ2-3, with 7 bases that match TRBD2. Germline V gives CDR1 LNHNV, CDR2 YYDKDF (reference sequence). The CDR3 length is 15 residues. The ends lost 1 base at V and 2 bases at J; junction bases unmatched: 3. The CDR3 is CATSRGGSFTDTQYF. The CDR3 coding sequence is TGTGCCACCAGCAGAGGCGGGAGCTTCACAGATACGCAGTATTTT.

V gene TRBV28 combines with J gene TRBJ2-1, with 12 bases matching TRBD2. V shed 3 bases and J 5 bases; nucleotides not matched to a gene: 11. The CDR3 runs 18 residues. The germline CDR1 and CDR2 sequences are MDHEN and SYDVKM. The CDR3 coding sequence is TGTGCCAGCAGTTTCGCACTAGCGGGGGGTAGTAGGAACAATGAGCAGTTCTTC. The encoded protein is CASSFALAGGSRNNEQFF.

V gene TRBV15 combines with J gene TRBJ2-1; no reliable D call. The V gene's germline CDR1 is LNHNV and CDR2 YYDKDF (reference sequence). The V gene lost 3 bases and the J gene lost 9 bases, with 9 bases spanning the gap. CDR3 length: 12 amino acids. CDR3 in DNA: TGTGCCACCAGCAGGAACACTGCTGAGCAGTTCTTC. Translated, it gives CATSRNTAEQFF.

The chain links TRBV7-3 to TRBJ1-1; a possible D gene is TRBD1 (5 bases). Germline V gives CDR1 SGHTA, CDR2 FQGTGA. Trimming left V 2 bases short and J 5 bases short, with 12 bases between. The CDR3 runs to 14 residues. DNA for the CDR3: TGTGCCAGCAGCTTACAGGGCTCGGGGACTGAAGCTTTCTTT. As protein: CASSLQGSGTEAFF.

About this clone: Other nucleotide sequences in the sample specify the same CDR3. The chain uses TRBV12-3 or TRBV12-4 and TRBJ1-1; no definite D call. CDR3 size: 13 residues. Trimming left V 2 bases short and J 1 base short, with 5 bases between. The CDR3 coding sequence is TGTGCCAGCAGTTTACGGGAGAACACTGAAGCTTTCTTT. It codes for CASSLRENTEAFF.

The chain carries TRBV7-9 and TRBJ1-1; D is unresolved. In germline, CDR1 is SEHNR, CDR2 FQNEAQ (reference sequence). V lost 5 bases, J lost 4 bases, and 11 bases lay in between. The length of the CDR3 is 13 residues. The chain's CDR3 is CASSPPAGTEAFF. The CDR3, as DNA: TGTGCCAGCAGCCCCCCGGCCGGCACTGAAGCTTTCTTT.

This chain links TRBV7-3 with TRBJ2-5; D is unclear. The ends were cut back, 2 bases at V and 2 bases at J, with 9 bases in the middle. Germline V lookup: CDR1 SGHTA, CDR2 FQGTGA. The CDR3 sequence is 14 residues long. CDR3 in DNA: TGTGCCAGCAGCTTATTTTGGGAACAAGAGACCCAGTACTTC. The encoded protein is CASSLFWEQETQYF.

With respect to this clone: The identical CDR3 is also encoded by other nucleotide sequences in the sample. The chain employs TRBV29-1 and TRBJ2-1, with 7 bases that match TRBD1. This CDR3 is built from 13 residues. Looked up from germline, CDR1 is SQVTM and CDR2 is ANQGSEA. Unmatched junction bases numbered 2, after V lost 6 bases and J lost 0 bases. The CDR3 reads CSVNRGSYNEQFF. The CDR3 coding sequence is TGCAGCGTGAACAGGGGCTCCTACAATGAGCAGTTCTTC.

In its sample, this clone was seen once. The rearrangement joins TRBV24-1 to TRBJ1-2; D gene uncertain. Germline CDR1 is KGHDR and CDR2 is SFDVKD. Between the trimmed V and J ends, which lost 4 bases and 2 bases, there was a span of 10 bases. The CDR3 has 14 residues. In DNA, the CDR3 is TGTGCCACCAGTGACCCGGTAGTGAACTATGGCTACACCTTC. Protein sequence: CATSDPVVNYGYTF.

The J gene is TRBJ2-2, the V gene TRBV7-3; 14 nucleotides line up with TRBD2. Trimming took 5 bases from V and 5 from J; bases not matched to a gene: 7. The CDR3 spans 17 residues. The germline CDR1 and CDR2 sequences are SGHTA and FQGTGA. The CDR3 sequence is CASSPGTSGSRTGELFF. The CDR3 bases are TGTGCCAGCAGCCCTGGGACTAGCGGGAGTCGTACCGGGGAGCTGTTTTTT.

CDR3 residues: CASSARGYTQYF. CDR3 DNA sequence: TGTGCCAGCAGCGCCCGAGGCTATACGCAGTATTTT. The chain uses TRBV11-2 and TRBJ2-3; no definite D call. CDR1 is SGHAT and CDR2 is FQNNGV in the germline V gene. The CDR3 is made up of 12 amino acids. V was pared by 5 bases and J by 7 bases, with 10 bases between.

V usage is TRBV7-9 and J usage is TRBJ1-1; D remains ambiguous. Germline lookup yields CDR1 SEHNR and CDR2 FQNEAQ (reference sequence). V gave up 4 bases and J gave up 1 base, with 7 bases separating them. This CDR3 region has 13 residues. The CDR3 spells CASSYNTNTEAFF. The DNA of the CDR3 is TGTGCCAGCAGCTATAACACGAACACTGAAGCTTTCTTT. The variable domain in full, with the rest retrieved from reference TRBV7-9 and TRBJ1-1, is DTGVSQNPRHKITKRGQNVTFRCDPISEHNRLYWYRQTLGQGPEFLTYFQNEAQLEKSRLLSDRFSAERPKGSFSTLEIQRTEQGDSAMYLCASSYNTNTEAFFGQGTRLTVV.

V is TRBV9 and J is TRBJ1-1; maybe TRBD1 (6 bases). The CDR3 consists of 15 residues. V gave up 4 bases and J gave up 2 bases, with 15 bases separating them. Germline CDR1 reads SGDLS; CDR2 reads YYNGEE. CDR3 amino acids: CASSSPRGRNTEAFF. The CDR3 bases are TGTGCCAGCAGCTCTCCCAGGGGCCGAAACACTGAAGCTTTCTTT.

This chain links TRBV7-9 with TRBJ2-7; TRBD1 agrees at 11 bases. Germline assignment: CDR1 SEHNR and CDR2 FQNEAQ (reference sequence). This CDR3 comprises 15 residues. J gave up 2 bases and V 10 bases, and 10 bases lay outside the gene matches. CDR3 bases: TGTGCCACTTCCCATCGGGACAGGGGGACCTACGAGCAGTACTTC. Encoded protein: CATSHRDRGTYEQYF.

The chain couples TRBV4-2 to TRBJ2-1; TRBD2 is a possible D gene (5 bases). V was trimmed by 5 bases and J by 15 bases, leaving 20 bases between them. The CDR3 has 13 amino acids. Germline CDR1 reads LGHNA; CDR2 reads YNFKEQ. The CDR3 protein is CASSENPLSSGFF. As DNA, the CDR3 is TGTGCCAGCAGCGAAAATCCTCTGTCGAGCGGGTTCTTC.

The V call is TRBV7-9, the J call TRBJ2-7; D gene uncertain. Trimming removed 0 bases from V and 5 bases from J, with 8 bases in between. CDR1 is SEHNR and CDR2 is FQNEAQ in the germline V gene (reference sequence). The CDR3 runs to 13 residues. The CDR3 loop reads CASSLAGGDEQYF. In DNA form, the CDR3 reads TGTGCCAGCAGCTTAGCGGGCGGAGACGAGCAGTACTTC.

This chain connects TRBV7-8 to TRBJ2-7; TRBD2 matches 10 bases. Germline CDR1 SGHVS, CDR2 FQNEAQ. The CDR3 has 15 amino acids. Losses at the gene ends were 5 bases for V and 2 bases for J; bases not matched to a gene: 6. In DNA, the CDR3 is TGTGCCAGCAGCCAGGGACTAGCGAGCACCTACGAGCAGTACGTC. Translation gives CASSQGLASTYEQYV.

This chain links TRBV9 with TRBJ1-6; no reliable D call. The CDR3 is 14 amino acids. V gave up 1 base and J gave up 10 bases, with 12 bases separating them. Germline assignment: CDR1 SGDLS and CDR2 YYNGEE. The CDR3 here is CASSVIDETSPLHF. For the CDR3, the DNA is TGTGCCAGCAGCGTAATAGACGAAACCTCACCCCTCCACTTT.

The sample holds one count of this clone. The rearrangement joins TRBV3-1 (or the pseudogene TRBV3-2) to TRBJ1-2, with D possibly TRBD1 on 5 matching bases. Germline V lookup: CDR1 LGHDT, CDR2 YNNKEL (reference sequence). Trimming removed 7 bases from V and 2 bases from J, with 14 bases in between. This CDR3 is built from 14 residues. Written as DNA, the CDR3 is TGTGCCAGCACCCCCACCGGGACCAACTATGGCTACACCTTC. Its translation is CASTPTGTNYGYTF.

The chain has TRBV5-8 and TRBJ2-1, with TRBD2 matching over 15 bases. CDR3 length: 16 amino acids. After removal of 3 bases from V and 10 bases from J, the junction contained 8 bases not matched to a gene. Germline V gene lookup returns CDR1 SGHTS and CDR2 YDEGEE. The CDR3 DNA is TGTGCCAGCAGCTCTCGGACTAGCGGGGGGGTAGGGGAGCAGTTCTTC. It is translated as CASSSRTSGGVGEQFF.

The chain employs TRBV4-3 and TRBJ2-3; D is possibly TRBD1 (5 bases). The CDR3 extends over 14 amino acids. V dropped 1 base and J dropped 4 bases, with 9 bases sitting between them. The V gene's germline CDR1 is LGHNA and CDR2 YSLEER. The DNA for the CDR3 is TGCGCCAGCAGCCAAGCCTCAGGGTCAGATACGCAGTATTTT. It codes for CASSQASGSDTQYF.